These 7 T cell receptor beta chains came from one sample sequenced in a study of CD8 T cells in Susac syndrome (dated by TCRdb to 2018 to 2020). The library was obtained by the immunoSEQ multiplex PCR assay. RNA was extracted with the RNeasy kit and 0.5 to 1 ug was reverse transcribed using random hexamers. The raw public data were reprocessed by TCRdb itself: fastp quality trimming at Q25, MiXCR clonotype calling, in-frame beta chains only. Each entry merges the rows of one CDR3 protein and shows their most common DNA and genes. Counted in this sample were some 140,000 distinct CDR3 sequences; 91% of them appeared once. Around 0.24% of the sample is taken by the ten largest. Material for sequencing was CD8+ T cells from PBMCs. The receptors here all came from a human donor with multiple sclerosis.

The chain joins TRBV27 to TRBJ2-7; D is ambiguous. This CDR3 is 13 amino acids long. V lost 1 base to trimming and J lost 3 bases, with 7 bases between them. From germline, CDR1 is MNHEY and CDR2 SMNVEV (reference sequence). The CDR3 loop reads CASSLLSNYEQYF. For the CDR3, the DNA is TGTGCCAGCAGTTTATTATCCAACTACGAGCAGTACTTC.

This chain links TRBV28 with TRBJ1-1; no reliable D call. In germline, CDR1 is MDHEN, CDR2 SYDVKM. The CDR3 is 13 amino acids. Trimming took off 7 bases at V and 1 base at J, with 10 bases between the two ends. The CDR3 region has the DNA TGTGCCAGCACTAAAGCTGGGAACACTGAAGCTTTCTTT. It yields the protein CASTKAGNTEAFF.

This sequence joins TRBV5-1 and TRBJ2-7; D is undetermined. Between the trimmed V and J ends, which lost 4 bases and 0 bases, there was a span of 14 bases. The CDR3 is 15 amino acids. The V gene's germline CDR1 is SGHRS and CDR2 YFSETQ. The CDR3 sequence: CASSPLKTSSYEQYF. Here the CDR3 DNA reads TGCGCCAGCAGCCCCCTCAAGACGAGCTCCTACGAGCAGTACTTC.

The CDR3, as DNA: TGTGCCAGCAGCTTCTGGTCGTCCTCTGGAAACACCATATATTTT. It translates to CASSFWSSSGNTIYF. The chain joins TRBV7-2 to TRBJ1-3; D is unclear. Germline assignment: CDR1 SGHTA and CDR2 FQGNSA. Trimming cost V 3 bases and J 0 bases, with 9 bases left between them. The CDR3 length is 15 residues.

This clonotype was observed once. CDR3 amino acids: CASSQDPTYEQYF. For the CDR3, the DNA is TGCGCCAGCAGCCAAGATCCGACTTACGAGCAGTACTTC. The chain has TRBV4-1 and TRBJ2-7; D is undetermined. There are 13 residues in the CDR3. The germline V and J ends were trimmed by 0 bases and 4 bases, with 7 bases remaining between them. Germline CDR1 is MGHRA and CDR2 is YSYEKL.

CDR3 protein: CASSETGPYGYTF. In DNA form, the CDR3 reads TGTGCCAGCTCAGAGACAGGGCCCTATGGCTACACCTTC. The chain joins TRBV18 to TRBJ1-2; 7 bases fit TRBD1. This CDR3 contains 13 residues. Germline V gene lookup returns CDR1 KGHSH and CDR2 LQKENI. V lost 5 bases to trimming and J lost 4 bases; unmatched junction nucleotides: 4. Supplemented by reference TRBV18 and TRBJ1-2, the full variable domain reads NAGVMQNPRHLVRRRGQEARLRCSPMKGHSHVYWYRQLPEEGLKFMVYLQKENIIDESGMPKERFSAEFPKEGPSILRIQQVVRGDSAAYFCASSETGPYGYTFGSGTRLTVV.

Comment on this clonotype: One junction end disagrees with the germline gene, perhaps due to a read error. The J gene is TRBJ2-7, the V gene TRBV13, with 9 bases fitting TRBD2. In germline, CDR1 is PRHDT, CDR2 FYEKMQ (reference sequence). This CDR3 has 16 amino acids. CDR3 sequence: CASSFRTSEFSHEQYF. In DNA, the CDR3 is TGTGCCAGCAGCTTCAGGACTAGCGAATTCTCCCACGAGCAGTACTTC.